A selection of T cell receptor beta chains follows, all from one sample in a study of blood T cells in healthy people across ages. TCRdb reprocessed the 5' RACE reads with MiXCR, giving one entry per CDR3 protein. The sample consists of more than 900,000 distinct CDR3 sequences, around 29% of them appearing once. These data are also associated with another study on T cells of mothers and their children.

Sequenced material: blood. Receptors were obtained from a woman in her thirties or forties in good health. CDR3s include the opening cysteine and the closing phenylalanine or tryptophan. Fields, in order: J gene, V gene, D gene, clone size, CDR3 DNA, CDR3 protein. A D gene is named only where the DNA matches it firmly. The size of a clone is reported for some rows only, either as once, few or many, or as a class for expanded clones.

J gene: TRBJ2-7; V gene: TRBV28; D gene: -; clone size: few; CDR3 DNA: TGTGCCAGCAGGGGACCGCCCGGAGGGAAGTACTTC; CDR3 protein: CASRGPPGGKYF
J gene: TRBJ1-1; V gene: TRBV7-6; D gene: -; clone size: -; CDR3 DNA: TGTGCCAGCAGCGCCGGGACGGTGAACACTGAAGCTTTCTTT; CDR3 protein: CASSAGTVNTEAFF
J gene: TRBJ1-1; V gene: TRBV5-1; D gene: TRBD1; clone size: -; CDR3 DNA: TGCGCCAGCAGCGTAGACAGGGTCTATGCTGAAGCTTTCTTT; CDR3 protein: CASSVDRVYAEAFF
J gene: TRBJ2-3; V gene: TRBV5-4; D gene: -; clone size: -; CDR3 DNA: TGTGCCAGCAGCCCAGGGGGTAGCGGACATAGCACAGATACGCAGTATTTT; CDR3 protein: CASSPGGSGHSTDTQYF
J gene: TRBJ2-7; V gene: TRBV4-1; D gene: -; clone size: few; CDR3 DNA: TGCGCCAGCAGCCAAACAAGCTCCTACGAGCAGTACTTC; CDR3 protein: CASSQTSSYEQYF
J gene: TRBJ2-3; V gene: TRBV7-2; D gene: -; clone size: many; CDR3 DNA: TGTGCCAGCAGCGCCAGGAGACAAGTAGGCACAGATACGCAGTATTTT; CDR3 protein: CASSARRQVGTDTQYF
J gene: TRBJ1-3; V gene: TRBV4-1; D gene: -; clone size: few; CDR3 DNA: TGCGCCAGCAGCCAAGCGGCATGGAGGCGAAACTCTGGAAACACCATATATTTT; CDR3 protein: CASSQAAWRRNSGNTIYF
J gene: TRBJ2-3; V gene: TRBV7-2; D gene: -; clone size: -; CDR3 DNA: TGTGCCAGCAGAGCGGCAGGGGCAGATACGCAGTATTTT; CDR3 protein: CASRAAGADTQYF
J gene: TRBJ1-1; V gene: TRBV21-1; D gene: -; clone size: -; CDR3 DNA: TGTGCCAGCAGCAAAGCGGGGGGCGGCACTGAAGCTTTCTTT; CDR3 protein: CASSKAGGGTEAFF
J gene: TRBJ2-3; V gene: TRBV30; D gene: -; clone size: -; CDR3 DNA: TGTGCCTGGCATCACCTGAATACAGATACGCAGTATTTT; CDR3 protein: CAWHHLNTDTQYF
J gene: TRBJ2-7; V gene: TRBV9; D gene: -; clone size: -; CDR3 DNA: TGTGCCAGCAGCGTAACTACGGACAGTCCCTACGAGCAGTACTTC; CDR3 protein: CASSVTTDSPYEQYF
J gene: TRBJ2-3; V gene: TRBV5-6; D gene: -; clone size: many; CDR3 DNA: TGTGCCAGCAGCTTGAGGCCGAAAGATACGCAGTATTTT; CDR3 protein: CASSLRPKDTQYF
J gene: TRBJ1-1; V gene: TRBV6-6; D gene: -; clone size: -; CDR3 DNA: TGTGCCAGCTCCACCTTGGGGGGGTCTGAAGCTTTCTTT; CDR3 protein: CASSTLGGSEAFF
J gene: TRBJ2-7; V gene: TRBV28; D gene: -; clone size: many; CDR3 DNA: TGTGCCAGCAGTTTGGCGTATGGGGCTAGCTCCTACGAGCAGTACTTC; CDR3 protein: CASSLAYGASSYEQYF
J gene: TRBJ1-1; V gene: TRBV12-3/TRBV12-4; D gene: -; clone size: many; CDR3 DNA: TGTGCCAGCAGTTTAACCGCAGGCACTGAAGCTTTCTTT; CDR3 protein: CASSLTAGTEAFF
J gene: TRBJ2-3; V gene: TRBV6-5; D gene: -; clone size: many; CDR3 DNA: TGTGCCAACAGTTACTCCTCTAGGACAGATACGCAGTATTTT; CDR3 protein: CANSYSSRTDTQYF
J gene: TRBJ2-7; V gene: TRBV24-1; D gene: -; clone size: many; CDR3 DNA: TGTGCCACCATGCCGAGGACCCGGGAGCAGTACTTC; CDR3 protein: CATMPRTREQYF
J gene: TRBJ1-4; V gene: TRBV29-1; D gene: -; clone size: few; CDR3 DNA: TGCAGCAGTGGGGGCAGGCGAATGGAAAAACTGTTTTTT; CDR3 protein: CSSGGRRMEKLFF
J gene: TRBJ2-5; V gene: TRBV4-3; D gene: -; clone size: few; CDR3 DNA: TGCGCCAGCAGCCAAGGCCTTGGGAAAGAGACCCAGTACTTC; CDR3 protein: CASSQGLGKETQYF
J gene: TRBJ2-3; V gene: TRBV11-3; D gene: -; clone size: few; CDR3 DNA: TGTGCCAGCAGCTTAGCGAGGGCCAATACGCAGTATTTT; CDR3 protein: CASSLARANTQYF
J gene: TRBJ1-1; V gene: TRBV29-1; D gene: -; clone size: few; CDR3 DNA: TGCAGCGTTTCCCGGACAAATGGCATGAACACTGAAGCTTTCTTT; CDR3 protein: CSVSRTNGMNTEAFF
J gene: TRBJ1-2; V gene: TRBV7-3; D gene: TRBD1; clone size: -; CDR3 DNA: TGTGCCAGCAGGCGACCAGGGGGAGGAGGCTACACCTTC; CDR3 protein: CASRRPGGGGYTF
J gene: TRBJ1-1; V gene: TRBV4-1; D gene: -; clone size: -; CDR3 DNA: TGCGCCAGCAGCGAGCGGATCCACGGAGGGGTGGACACTGAAGCTTTCTTT; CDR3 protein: CASSERIHGGVDTEAFF
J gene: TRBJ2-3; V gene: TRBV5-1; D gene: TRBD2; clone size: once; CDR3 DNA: TGCGCCAGCAGCTCGACAATGACTAGCGGAACAGATACGCAGTATTTT; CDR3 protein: CASSSTMTSGTDTQYF
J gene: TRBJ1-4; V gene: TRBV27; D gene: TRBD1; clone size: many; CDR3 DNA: TGTGCCAGCAGGAACAGGGGAAGGGAAAAACTGTTTTTT; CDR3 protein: CASRNRGREKLFF